The clone carrying this T cell receptor (beta chain) was recorded a few times. Amplification yielded TCR beta CDR3 regions, with RNA transcripts as the source. The primer set for the first-round RT-PCR of the TCR CDR3 was HTBI. Each CDR3 protein gets one entry after TCRdb re-called the multiplex PCR reads with MiXCR. The sample has around 340,000 distinct CDR3 sequences, approximately 17% seen once. This record comes from a study of T cells in Graves' hyperthyroidism and ophthalmopathy. Exclusion of patients followed from uncontrolled infection, other autoimmune disease, pregnancy or lactation. Every diagnosis used clinical symptoms, serum thyroxine and TRAb, thyroid ultrasound and orbital computed tomography. This clonotype originated in a man aged 30 to 45 with Graves' hyperthyroidism. The material sequenced was blood.

CDR3 nucleotides: TGCAGTGTAAAGGAGCAGTTCTTC. It codes for CSVKEQFF. The chain combines TRBV20-1 with TRBJ2-1; D is ambiguous. The length of the CDR3 is 8 residues. Germline V gene data show CDR1 as DFQATT and CDR2 as SNEGSKA (reference sequence). V lost 7 bases, J lost 10 bases, and 5 bases lay in between.